The T cell receptor (beta chain) under discussion was sequenced for a study of early T cells in non-severe SARS-CoV-2 infection. Comment on this clonotype: A much larger clonotype is one base distant, so this may be a read error.

V was trimmed by 2 bases and J by 1 base, leaving 10 bases between them. The germline V gene has CDR1 MNHEY and CDR2 SVGAGI. The CDR3 runs to 15 residues. TCRdb called the 5' RACE reads again in MiXCR, with one record for every CDR3 protein. This sample has 80,000 or so distinct CDR3 sequences; about 14% occur once, and the top ten carry 3%. Sequences were obtained from whole blood. V gene TRBV6-5 combines with J gene TRBJ2-3; D may be TRBD1 or TRBD2 (7 bases each). The clonotype comes from an adult who was a healthcare worker with PCR-confirmed SARS-CoV-2 infection or an uninfected control (not recorded which). The CDR3 loop is CASSYQGGGTDTQYF. DNA of the CDR3: TGTGCCAGCAGTTACCAGGGGGGGGGCACAGATACGCAGTATTTT.